What follows are 25 T cell receptor beta chains derived from one specimen sequenced in a study of blood T cell repertoires in COVID-19. Data came from immunoSEQ multiplex PCR; TCRdb stores just in-frame clones and leaves some out. Here the sample spans 55,000 to 80,000 clones, approximately 82% being singletons. The sample comprised peripheral blood. Receptor source: a man older than 75 with active COVID-19.

The chain carries TRBV20-1 and TRBJ2-7, with 7 bases lining up with TRBD1. This CDR3 has 11 residues. With V trimmed by 4 bases and J by 6 bases, 3 bases remained unmatched. The germline V gene encodes CDR1 DFQATT and CDR2 SNEGSKA (reference sequence). Here the CDR3 DNA reads TGCAGTGCTACACAGGGGCGCGAGCAGTACTTC. This codes for CSATQGREQYF.

The chain couples TRBV21-1 to TRBJ1-5; the table's D call, TRBD1, was not checked against the DNA. TRBV21-1 is tagged as a pseudogene. This CDR3 comprises 17 residues. The chain's CDR3 is CASSNGVDRGRVQPQHF. The CDR3 nucleotides read TGTGCCAGCAGCAACGGCGTCGACAGGGGGCGCGTTCAGCCCCAGCATTTT.

The V gene is TRBV11-2, the J gene TRBJ2-7; tentative D call: TRBD1 (6 bases). Germline lookup yields CDR1 SGHAT and CDR2 FQNNGV. V was trimmed by 5 bases and J by 5 bases, leaving 16 bases between them. CDR3 size: 14 residues. The CDR3 DNA reads as TGTGCCAGCAGCCCCCAGGTGGGGGCTCACGAGCAGTACTTC. Its translation is CASSPQVGAHEQYF.

This sequence joins TRBV5-5 and TRBJ1-5; 7 nucleotides line up with TRBD1. Germline CDR1 is SGHKS and CDR2 is YYEKEE (reference sequence). The trim removed 4 bases at V and 3 bases at J, leaving 4 bases unmatched. This CDR3 has 14 residues. CDR3 DNA: TGTGCCAGCAGCCAGACAGGGAACAATCAGCCCCAGCATTTT. It codes for CASSQTGNNQPQHF.

The chain employs TRBV9 and TRBJ2-2, with D hard to call. Germline V gives CDR1 SGDLS, CDR2 YYNGEE. The CDR3 length is 14 residues. V gave up 0 bases and J gave up 4 bases, with 7 bases separating them. For the CDR3, the DNA is TGTGCCAGCAGCGTAGGGCAAACCACCGGGGAGCTGTTTTTT. Its translation is CASSVGQTTGELFF.

The chain carries TRBV29-1 and TRBJ2-3; D remains unclear. The length of the CDR3 is 12 residues. V was cut by 2 bases and J by 2 bases, with 5 bases left in between. Germline V gives CDR1 SQVTM, CDR2 ANQGSEA. CDR3 DNA sequence: TGCAGCGTTGAATCATCCACAGATACGCAGTATTTT. It codes for CSVESSTDTQYF.

This rearrangement joins TRBV5-1 to TRBJ2-6; weak D call: TRBD1 (6 bases). The germline gives CDR1 SGHRS, CDR2 YFSETQ. Trimming removed 4 bases at V and 1 base at J, with 15 bases between. The CDR3 sequence is 17 residues long. CDR3 protein: CASSRSPGDSGANVLTF. In DNA, the CDR3 is TGCGCCAGCAGCAGGTCCCCAGGGGATTCTGGGGCCAACGTCCTGACTTTC. The complete variable domain, with remaining parts taken from reference TRBV5-1 and TRBJ2-6, reads KAGVTQTPRYLIKTRGQQVTLSCSPISGHRSVSWYQQTPGQGLQFLFEYFSETQRNKGNFPGRFSGRQFSNSRSEMNVSTLELGDSALYLCASSRSPGDSGANVLTFGAGSRLTVL.

Details on this clone: The sample holds other DNA sequences that translate to the same CDR3. The CDR3 DNA sequence: TGTGCCAGCAGCTCGGCGGGGGACGAGCAGTACTTC. It codes for CASSSAGDEQYF. The genes are TRBV7-9 and TRBJ2-7, with 7 nucleotides matching TRBD2. Losses at the gene ends were 4 bases for V and 5 bases for J; bases not matched to a gene: 2. There are 12 residues in the CDR3. Germline assignment: CDR1 SEHNR and CDR2 FQNEAQ (reference sequence).

The rearrangement uses TRBV6-5 and TRBJ1-2; 9 bases align to TRBD1. The CDR3 spans 14 residues. J lost 4 bases, V lost 5 bases, and 5 bases had no gene match. Germline V gives CDR1 MNHEY, CDR2 SVGAGI. The CDR3 DNA follows: TGTGCCAGCAGTACCGGGACAGGGATCTATGGCTACACCTTC. It is translated as CASSTGTGIYGYTF.

The gene calls are TRBV7-3 and TRBJ2-5; D is undetermined. The germline V gene has CDR1 SGHTA and CDR2 FQGTGA. The CDR3 is 13 residues long. V was clipped by 2 bases and J by 5 bases, with 9 bases between them. This chain's CDR3 is CASSLGTRETQYF. The CDR3 nucleotides read TGTGCCAGCAGCTTAGGTACCAGGGAGACCCAGTACTTC. The variable domain in full, with the rest retrieved from reference TRBV7-3 and TRBJ2-5, is GAGVSQTPSNKVTEKGKYVELRCDPISGHTALYWYRQSLGQGPEFLIYFQGTGAADDSGLPNDRFFAVRPEGSVSTLKIQRTERGDSAVYLCASSLGTRETQYFGPGTRLLVL.

This clone came up once. The chain carries TRBV7-2 and TRBJ2-7, with no clear D. Trimming removed 4 bases from V and 6 bases from J, with 13 bases in between. In germline, CDR1 is SGHTA, CDR2 FQGNSA. The CDR3 consists of 13 residues. CDR3 coding DNA: TGTGCCAGCAGCTCACAGACCCCCGGCGAGCAGTACTTC. Amino acids: CASSSQTPGEQYF.

This clone was recorded at least ten times. The V and J genes are TRBV5-4 and TRBJ2-3; maybe TRBD2 (6 bases). This CDR3 is 15 amino acids long. V was pared by 4 bases and J by 4 bases, with 16 bases between. The germline V gene encodes CDR1 SGHNT and CDR2 YYREEE (reference sequence). The DNA of the CDR3 is TGTGCCAGCAGCGGGCTCGGAGGGGTGGCAGATACGCAGTATTTT. Encoded protein: CASSGLGGVADTQYF.

The chain carries TRBV11-3 and TRBJ2-1; perhaps TRBD2 as D (7 bases). Germline lookup yields CDR1 SGHNT and CDR2 YENEEA. The CDR3 is 13 amino acids. The V end was cut by 5 bases, the J end by 6 bases, with 11 bases between. Here the CDR3 reads CASSPGGVNEQFF. DNA of the CDR3: TGTGCCAGCAGCCCGGGGGGCGTCAATGAGCAGTTCTTC.

The chain joins TRBV23-1 to TRBJ2-5; 11 bases align to TRBD2. TRBV23-1 qualifies as an ORF whose function is uncertain. The J segment lost 9 bases and the V segment lost 3 bases, leaving 6 bases of the junction unmatched. The CDR3 length is 14 residues. CDR3 DNA sequence: TGCGCCAGCAGTCAGTCTAGCGGGGGGCAGGCCCAGTACTTC. The encoded protein is CASSQSSGGQAQYF.

The rearrangement joins TRBV15 to TRBJ2-3, with TRBD1 matching 10 bases. Germline-derived CDR1 and CDR2 are LNHNV and YYDKDF (reference sequence). This CDR3 spans 17 amino acids. Trimming removed 1 base from V and 1 base from J; junction bases left unmatched: 5. The CDR3 sequence: CATSRGTGTGGTDTQYF. CDR3 nucleotide sequence: TGTGCCACCAGCAGAGGTACCGGGACAGGGGGCACAGATACGCAGTATTTT. Variable domain in full (rest from reference TRBV15 and TRBJ2-3): DAMVIQNPRYQVTQFGKPVTLSCSQTLNHNVMYWYQQKSSQAPKLLFHYYDKDFNNEADTPDNFQSRRPNTSFCFLDIRSPGLGDTAMYLCATSRGTGTGGTDTQYFGPGTRLTVL.

The chain combines TRBV6-2 or TRBV6-3 with TRBJ2-7; the D is unclear. CDR1 is MNHEY and CDR2 is SVGEGT in the germline V gene. This CDR3 spans 16 amino acids. V was clipped by 4 bases and J by 3 bases, with 19 bases between them. Here the CDR3 reads CASSSPLFSPVYEQYF. The CDR3 region has the DNA TGTGCCAGCAGTTCCCCCCTTTTCAGTCCCGTCTACGAGCAGTACTTC.

The chain has TRBV6-2 or TRBV6-3 and TRBJ2-1; TRBD2 is a possible D gene (6 bases). Germline V gene sequence: CDR1 MNHEY, CDR2 SVGEGT. The CDR3 sequence is 16 residues long. The V end lost 4 bases, the J end lost 5 bases, and 18 bases lay between the germline ends. CDR3 coding DNA: TGTGCCAGCAGTTCCCAGACTCCACGGGGGAACAATGAGCAGTTCTTC. Protein: CASSSQTPRGNNEQFF.

The genes are TRBV7-8 and TRBJ1-1; the D gene is possibly TRBD1 (6 bases). The germline gives CDR1 SGHVS, CDR2 FQNEAQ. V was clipped by 6 bases and J by 4 bases, with 15 bases between them. CDR3 size: 14 residues. The CDR3 bases are TGTGCCAGCAGAAAAACAGGGCCGGGCACTGAAGCTTTCTTT. Translating gives CASRKTGPGTEAFF.

This clone was detected only once. V usage is TRBV7-2 and J usage is TRBJ2-1, with 7 bases identical to TRBD1. The CDR3 is made up of 13 amino acids. V lost 5 bases and J lost 13; bases outside the gene matches: 11. CDR1 is SGHTA and CDR2 is FQGNSA in the germline V gene. The CDR3 is CASSLSDGTEQFF. The CDR3 DNA is TGTGCCAGCAGCCTCTCTGACGGGACAGAACAGTTCTTC. The full variable domain, its missing parts supplied by reference TRBV7-2 and TRBJ2-1, is GAGVSQSPSNKVTEKGKDVELRCDPISGHTALYWYRQSLGQGLEFLIYFQGNSAPDKSGLPSDRFSAERTGGSVSTLTIQRTQQEDSAVYLCASSLSDGTEQFFGPGTRLTVL.

This clone has only a few counts. Other DNA sequences in the same sample also yield this CDR3. This chain joins TRBV5-4 and TRBJ2-5, with D perhaps matching TRBD2 (5 bases). The germline CDR1 and CDR2 sequences are SGHNT and YYREEE (reference sequence). The CDR3 is 13 amino acids. Trimming left V 0 bases short and J 5 bases short, with 8 bases between. The CDR3: CASSLASRETQYF. CDR3 coding DNA: TGTGCCAGCAGCTTGGCTAGCAGGGAGACCCAGTACTTC.

This chain connects TRBV5-1 to TRBJ2-4; D possibly corresponds to TRBD1 (6 bases). From germline, CDR1 is SGHRS and CDR2 YFSETQ. The CDR3 covers 15 residues. V was trimmed by 4 bases and J by 0 bases, leaving 11 bases between them. This CDR3 reads CASSETGIAKNIQYF. The CDR3 nucleotides are TGCGCCAGCAGCGAGACAGGAATAGCCAAAAACATTCAGTACTTC.

The chain uses TRBV18 and TRBJ1-5; no definite D call. The CDR3 contains 14 residues. Germline-derived CDR1 and CDR2 are KGHSH and LQKENI. Trimming removed 3 bases from V and 3 bases from J, with 9 bases in between. In DNA form, the CDR3 reads TGTGCCAGCTCACCGGCCAGTCACAATCAGCCCCAGCATTTT. Protein sequence: CASSPASHNQPQHF.

The chain recombines TRBV7-3 with TRBJ2-5, with a weak D call TRBD2 (6 bases). This CDR3 has 16 amino acids. The germline V gene encodes CDR1 SGHTA and CDR2 FQGTGA. V lost 2 bases and J 2 bases, leaving 15 bases between the germline ends. CDR3 sequence reads: CASSLLRTGGQETQYF. The CDR3 DNA reads as TGTGCCAGCAGCTTACTCCGGACCGGAGGGCAAGAGACCCAGTACTTC.

This chain joins TRBV9 and TRBJ2-3; TRBD2 matches at 10 bases. The CDR3 spans 15 residues. The V gene end was trimmed by 0 bases and the J gene end by 7 bases; junction bases not matched to a gene: 5. The germline V gene has CDR1 SGDLS and CDR2 YYNGEE. Written as DNA, the CDR3 is TGTGCCAGCAGCGTAGCGACTAGCGGGCGAAATACGCAGTATTTT. It codes for CASSVATSGRNTQYF.

The chain couples TRBV15 to TRBJ2-1; TRBD1 matches 8 bases. Germline V gene sequence: CDR1 LNHNV, CDR2 YYDKDF (reference sequence). The CDR3 has 14 residues. The ends lost 2 bases at V and 7 bases at J; junction bases unmatched: 4. The CDR3 region has the DNA TGTGCCACCAGCAGAAACACAGGGGGGAATGAGCAGTTCTTC. Its protein is CATSRNTGGNEQFF.